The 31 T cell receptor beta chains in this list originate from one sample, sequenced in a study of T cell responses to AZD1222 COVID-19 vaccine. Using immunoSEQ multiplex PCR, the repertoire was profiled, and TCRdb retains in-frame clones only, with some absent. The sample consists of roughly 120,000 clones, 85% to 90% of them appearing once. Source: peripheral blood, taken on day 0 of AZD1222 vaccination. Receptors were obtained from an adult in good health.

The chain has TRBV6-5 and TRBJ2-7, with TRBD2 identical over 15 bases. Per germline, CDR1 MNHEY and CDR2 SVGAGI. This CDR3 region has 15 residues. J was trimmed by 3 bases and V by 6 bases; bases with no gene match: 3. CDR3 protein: CASRGLAGGLYEQYF. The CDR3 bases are TGTGCCAGCAGGGGACTAGCGGGAGGACTCTACGAGCAGTACTTC.

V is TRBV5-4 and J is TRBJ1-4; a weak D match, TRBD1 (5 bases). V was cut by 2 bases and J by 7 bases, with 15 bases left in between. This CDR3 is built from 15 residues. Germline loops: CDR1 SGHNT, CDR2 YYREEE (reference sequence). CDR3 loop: CASSFRRGGGEKLFF. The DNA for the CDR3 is TGTGCCAGCAGCTTCCGTCGGGGCGGCGGTGAAAAACTGTTTTTT.

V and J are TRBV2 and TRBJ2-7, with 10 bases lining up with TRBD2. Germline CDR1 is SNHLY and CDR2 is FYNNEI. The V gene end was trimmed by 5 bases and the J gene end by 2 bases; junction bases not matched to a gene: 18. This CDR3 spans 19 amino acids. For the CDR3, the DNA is TGTGCCAGCAGTCCGCACCGGCAAAGCGGGAGGGCGATGGCCTACGAGCAGTACTTC. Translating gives CASSPHRQSGRAMAYEQYF. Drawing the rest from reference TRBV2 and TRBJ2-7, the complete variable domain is EPEVTQTPSHQVTQMGQEVILRCVPISNHLYFYWYRQILGQKVEFLVSFYNNEISEKSEIFDDQFSVERPDGSNFTLKIRSTKLEDSAMYFCASSPHRQSGRAMAYEQYFGPGTRLTVT.

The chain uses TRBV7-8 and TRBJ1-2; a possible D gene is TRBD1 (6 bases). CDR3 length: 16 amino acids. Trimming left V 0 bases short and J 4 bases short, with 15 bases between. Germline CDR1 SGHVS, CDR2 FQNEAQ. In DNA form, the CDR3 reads TGTGCCAGCAGCTTAGCGTTTACAGGGTCCCCCTATGGCTACACCTTC. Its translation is CASSLAFTGSPYGYTF. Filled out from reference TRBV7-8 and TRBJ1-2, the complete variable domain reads GAGVSQSPRYKVAKRGQDVALRCDPISGHVSLFWYQQALGQGPEFLTYFQNEAQLDKSGLPSDRFFAERPEGSVSTLKIQRTQQEDSAVYLCASSLAFTGSPYGYTFGSGTRLTVV.

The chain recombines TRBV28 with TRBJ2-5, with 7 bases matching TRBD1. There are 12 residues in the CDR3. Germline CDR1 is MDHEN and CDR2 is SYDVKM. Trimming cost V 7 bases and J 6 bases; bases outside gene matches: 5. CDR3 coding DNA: TGTGCCAGCAACAGACAGGGACAGACCCAGTACTTC. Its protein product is CASNRQGQTQYF. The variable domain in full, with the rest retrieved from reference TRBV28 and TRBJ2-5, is DVKVTQSSRYLVKRTGEKVFLECVQDMDHENMFWYRQDPGLGLRLIYFSYDVKMKEKGDIPEGYSVSREKKERFSLILESASTNQTSMYLCASNRQGQTQYFGPGTRLLVL.

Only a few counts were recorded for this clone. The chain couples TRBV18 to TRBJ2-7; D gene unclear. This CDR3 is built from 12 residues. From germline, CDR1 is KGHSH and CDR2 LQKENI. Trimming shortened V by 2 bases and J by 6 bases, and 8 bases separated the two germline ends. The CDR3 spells CASSPGTLEQYF. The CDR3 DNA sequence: TGTGCCAGCTCACCAGGAACGCTCGAGCAGTACTTC.

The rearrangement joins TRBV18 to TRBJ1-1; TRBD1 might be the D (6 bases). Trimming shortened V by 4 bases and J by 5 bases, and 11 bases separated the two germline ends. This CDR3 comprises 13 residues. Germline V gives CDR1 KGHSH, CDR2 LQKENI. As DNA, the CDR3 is TGTGCCAGCTCACAGGGGGTAGAGACTGAAGCTTTCTTT. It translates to CASSQGVETEAFF.

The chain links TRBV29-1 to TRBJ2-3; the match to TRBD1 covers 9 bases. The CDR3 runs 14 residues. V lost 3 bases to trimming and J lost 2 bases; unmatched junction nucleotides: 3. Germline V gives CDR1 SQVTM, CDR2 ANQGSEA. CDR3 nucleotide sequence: TGCAGCGTTGAGGGACAGGGTCTCACAGATACGCAGTATTTT. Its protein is CSVEGQGLTDTQYF.

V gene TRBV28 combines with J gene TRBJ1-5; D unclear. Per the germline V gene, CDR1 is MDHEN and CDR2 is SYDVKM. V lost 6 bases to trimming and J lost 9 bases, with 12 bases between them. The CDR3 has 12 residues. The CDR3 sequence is CASRANLRPQHF. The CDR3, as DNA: TGTGCCAGCAGAGCTAACCTTCGGCCCCAGCATTTT. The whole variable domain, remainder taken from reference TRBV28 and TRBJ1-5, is DVKVTQSSRYLVKRTGEKVFLECVQDMDHENMFWYRQDPGLGLRLIYFSYDVKMKEKGDIPEGYSVSREKKERFSLILESASTNQTSMYLCASRANLRPQHFGDGTRLSIL.

For the CDR3, the DNA is TGTGCCAGCTCACCGGGGGGGGACCTCTCCTACGAGCAGTACTTC. Amino acid sequence: CASSPGGDLSYEQYF. V gene TRBV18 combines with J gene TRBJ2-7; 7 bases line up with TRBD2. This CDR3 comprises 15 residues. The germline V gene encodes CDR1 KGHSH and CDR2 LQKENI. After removal of 3 bases from V and 0 bases from J, the junction contained 5 bases not matched to a gene.

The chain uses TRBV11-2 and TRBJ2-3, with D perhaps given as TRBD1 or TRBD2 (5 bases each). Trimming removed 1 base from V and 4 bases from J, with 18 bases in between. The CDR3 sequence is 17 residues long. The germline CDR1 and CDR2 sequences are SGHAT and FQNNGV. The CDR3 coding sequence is TGTGCCAGCAGCTTAGGGGGTGCGGGTCAGGGATCAGATACGCAGTATTTT. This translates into CASSLGGAGQGSDTQYF. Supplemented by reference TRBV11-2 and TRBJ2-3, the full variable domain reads EAGVAQSPRYKIIEKRQSVAFWCNPISGHATLYWYQQILGQGPKLLIQFQNNGVVDDSQLPKDRFSAERLKGVDSTLKIQPAKLEDSAVYLCASSLGGAGQGSDTQYFGPGTRLTVL.

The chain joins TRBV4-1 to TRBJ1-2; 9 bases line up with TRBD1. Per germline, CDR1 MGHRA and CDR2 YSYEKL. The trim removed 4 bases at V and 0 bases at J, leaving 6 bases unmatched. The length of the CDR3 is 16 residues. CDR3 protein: CASSRDRDRANYGYTF. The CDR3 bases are TGCGCCAGCAGCCGGGACAGGGACCGGGCTAACTATGGCTACACCTTC.

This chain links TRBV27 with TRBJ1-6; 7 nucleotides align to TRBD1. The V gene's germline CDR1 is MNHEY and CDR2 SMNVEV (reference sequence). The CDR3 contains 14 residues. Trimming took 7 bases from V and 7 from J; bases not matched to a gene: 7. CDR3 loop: CASTNRGNNSPLHF. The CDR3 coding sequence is TGTGCCAGCACAAACAGGGGTAACAATTCACCCCTCCACTTT.

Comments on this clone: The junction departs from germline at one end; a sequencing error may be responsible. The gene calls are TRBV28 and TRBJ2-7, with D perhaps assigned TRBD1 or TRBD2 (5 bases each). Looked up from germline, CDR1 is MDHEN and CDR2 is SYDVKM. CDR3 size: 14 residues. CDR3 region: CAGSSGPGATEQYF. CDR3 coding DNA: TGTGCCGGCAGCTCGGGCCCCGGGGCTACCGAGCAGTACTTC.

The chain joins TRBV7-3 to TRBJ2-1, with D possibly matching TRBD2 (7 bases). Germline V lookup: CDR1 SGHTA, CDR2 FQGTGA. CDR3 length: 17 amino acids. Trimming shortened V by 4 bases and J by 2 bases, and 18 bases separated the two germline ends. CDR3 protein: CASSSPSGGPTYNEQFF. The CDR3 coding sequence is TGTGCCAGCAGCTCCCCCTCGGGGGGCCCTACCTACAATGAGCAGTTCTTC.

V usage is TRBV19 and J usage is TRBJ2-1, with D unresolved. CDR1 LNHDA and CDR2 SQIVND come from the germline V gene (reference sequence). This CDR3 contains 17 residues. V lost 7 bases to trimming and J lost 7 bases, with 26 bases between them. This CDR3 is CASKPTKVGVWENEQFF. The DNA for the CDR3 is TGTGCCAGTAAACCTACGAAGGTTGGAGTTTGGGAAAATGAGCAGTTCTTC.

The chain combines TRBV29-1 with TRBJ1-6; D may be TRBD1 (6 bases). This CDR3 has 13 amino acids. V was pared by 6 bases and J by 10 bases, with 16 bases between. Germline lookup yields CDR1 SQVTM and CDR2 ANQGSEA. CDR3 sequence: CSVGAGAGSPLHF. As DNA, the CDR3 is TGCAGCGTAGGGGCAGGGGCAGGATCACCCCTCCACTTT.

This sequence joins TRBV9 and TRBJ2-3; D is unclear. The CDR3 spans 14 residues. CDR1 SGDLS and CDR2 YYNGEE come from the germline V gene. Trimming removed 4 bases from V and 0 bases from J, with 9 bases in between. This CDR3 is CASSFKPSTDTQYF. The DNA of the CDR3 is TGTGCCAGCAGCTTCAAACCTAGCACAGATACGCAGTATTTT.

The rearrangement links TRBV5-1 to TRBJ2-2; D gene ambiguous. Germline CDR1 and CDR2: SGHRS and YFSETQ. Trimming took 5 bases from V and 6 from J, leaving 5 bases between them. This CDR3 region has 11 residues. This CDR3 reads CASRRAGELFF. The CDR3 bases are TGCGCCAGCAGGCGAGCCGGGGAGCTGTTTTTT.

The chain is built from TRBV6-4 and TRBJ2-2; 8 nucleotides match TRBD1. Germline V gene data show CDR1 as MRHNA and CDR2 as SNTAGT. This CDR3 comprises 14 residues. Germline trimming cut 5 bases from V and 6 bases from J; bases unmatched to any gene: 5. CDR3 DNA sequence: TGTGCCAGCAGTATCGGACAGGGCTCCGGGGAGCTGTTTTTT. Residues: CASSIGQGSGELFF.

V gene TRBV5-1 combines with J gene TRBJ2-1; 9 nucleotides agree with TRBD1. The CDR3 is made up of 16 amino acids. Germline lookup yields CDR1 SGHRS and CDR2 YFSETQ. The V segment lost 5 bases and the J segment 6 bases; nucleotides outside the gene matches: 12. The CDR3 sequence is CASRGQGNFMSNEQFF. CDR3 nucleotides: TGCGCCAGCAGGGGACAGGGCAATTTTATGAGCAATGAGCAGTTCTTC. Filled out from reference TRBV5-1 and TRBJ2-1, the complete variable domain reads KAGVTQTPRYLIKTRGQQVTLSCSPISGHRSVSWYQQTPGQGLQFLFEYFSETQRNKGNFPGRFSGRQFSNSRSEMNVSTLELGDSALYLCASRGQGNFMSNEQFFGPGTRLTVL.

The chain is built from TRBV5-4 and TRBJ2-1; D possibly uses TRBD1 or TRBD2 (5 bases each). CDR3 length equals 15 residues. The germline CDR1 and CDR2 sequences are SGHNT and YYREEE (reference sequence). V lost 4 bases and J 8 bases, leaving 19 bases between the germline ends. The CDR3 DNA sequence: TGTGCCAGCAGCCGGGACGCCGTAAATAAGTATGAGCAGTTCTTC. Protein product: CASSRDAVNKYEQFF. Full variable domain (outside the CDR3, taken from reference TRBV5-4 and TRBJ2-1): ETGVTQSPTHLIKTRGQQVTLRCSSQSGHNTVSWYQQALGQGPQFIFQYYREEENGRGNFPPRFSGLQFPNYSSELNVNALELDDSALYLCASSRDAVNKYEQFFGPGTRLTVL.

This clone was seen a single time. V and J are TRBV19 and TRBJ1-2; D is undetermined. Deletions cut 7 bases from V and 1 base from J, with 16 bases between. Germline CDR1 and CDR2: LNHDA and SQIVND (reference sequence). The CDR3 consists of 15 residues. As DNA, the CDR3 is TGTGCCAGTACCCTCGGGGTCCATATTAACTATGGCTACACCTTC. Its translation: CASTLGVHINYGYTF. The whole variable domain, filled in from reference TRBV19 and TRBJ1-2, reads DGGITQSPKYLFRKEGQNVTLSCEQNLNHDAMYWYRQDPGQGLRLIYYSQIVNDFQKGDIAEGYSVSREKKESFPLTVTSAQKNPTAFYLCASTLGVHINYGYTFGSGTRLTVV.

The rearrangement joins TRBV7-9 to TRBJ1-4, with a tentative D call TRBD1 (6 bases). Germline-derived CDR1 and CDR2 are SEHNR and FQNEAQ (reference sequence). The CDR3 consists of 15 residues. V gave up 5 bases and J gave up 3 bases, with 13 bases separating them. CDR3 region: CASSITGQSNEKLFF. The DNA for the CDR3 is TGTGCCAGCAGCATAACAGGGCAATCTAATGAAAAACTGTTTTTT.

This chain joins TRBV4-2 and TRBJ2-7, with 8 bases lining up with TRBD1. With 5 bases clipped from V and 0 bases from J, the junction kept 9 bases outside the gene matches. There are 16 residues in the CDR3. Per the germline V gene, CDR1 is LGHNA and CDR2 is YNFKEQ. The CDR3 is CASSYLTGGNSYEQYF. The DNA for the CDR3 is TGTGCCAGCAGCTACTTAACAGGGGGAAACTCCTACGAGCAGTACTTC.

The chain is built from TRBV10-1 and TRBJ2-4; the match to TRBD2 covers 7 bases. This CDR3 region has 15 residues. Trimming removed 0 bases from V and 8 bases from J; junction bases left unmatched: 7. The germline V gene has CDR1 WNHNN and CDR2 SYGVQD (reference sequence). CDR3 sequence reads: CASSESAVGGDIQYF. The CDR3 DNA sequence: TGCGCCAGCAGTGAGTCGGCCGTGGGGGGGGACATTCAGTACTTC.

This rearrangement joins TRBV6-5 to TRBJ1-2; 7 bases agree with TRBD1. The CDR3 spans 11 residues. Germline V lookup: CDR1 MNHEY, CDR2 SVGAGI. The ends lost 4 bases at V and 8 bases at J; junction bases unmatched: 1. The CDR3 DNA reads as TGTGCCAGCAGTTTGACAGGGGGCTACACCTTC. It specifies CASSLTGGYTF.

CDR3 bases: TGTGCCATCCCCTCTTCCCCTCTAGCGGGGGGCCGAGATACGCAGTATTTT. Its translation is CAIPSSPLAGGRDTQYF. This chain uses TRBV7-2 with TRBJ2-3; 11 bases line up with TRBD2. Unmatched junction bases numbered 17, after V lost 10 bases and J lost 5 bases. The CDR3 loop spans 17 amino acids. Germline CDR1 is SGHTA and CDR2 is FQGNSA. Using reference TRBV7-2 and TRBJ2-3 for the parts outside the CDR3, the full variable domain is GAGVSQSPSNKVTEKGKDVELRCDPISGHTALYWYRQSLGQGLEFLIYFQGNSAPDKSGLPSDRFSAERTGGSVSTLTIQRTQQEDSAVYLCAIPSSPLAGGRDTQYFGPGTRLTVL.

CDR3 protein: CASSPRLAGEETQYF. The DNA for the CDR3 is TGTGCCAGCAGCCCCAGGCTAGCGGGAGAAGAGACCCAGTACTTC. V usage is TRBV3-1 (or the pseudogene TRBV3-2) and J usage is TRBJ2-5; 10 positions agree with TRBD2. The germline V gene encodes CDR1 LGHDT and CDR2 YNNKEL (reference sequence). The CDR3 is made up of 15 amino acids. J was trimmed by 3 bases and V by 4 bases; bases with no gene match: 5.

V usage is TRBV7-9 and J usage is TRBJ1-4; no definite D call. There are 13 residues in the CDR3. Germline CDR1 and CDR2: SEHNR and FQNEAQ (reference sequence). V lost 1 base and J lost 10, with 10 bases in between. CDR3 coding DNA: TGTGCCAGCAGCTTAGGTGGCAGCTTAAAACTGTTTTTT. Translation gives CASSLGGSLKLFF.

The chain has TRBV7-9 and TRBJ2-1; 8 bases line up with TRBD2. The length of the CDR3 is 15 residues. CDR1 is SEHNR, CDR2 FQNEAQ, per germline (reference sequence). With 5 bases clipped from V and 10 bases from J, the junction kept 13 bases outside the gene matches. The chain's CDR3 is CASSQIAGNSREQFF. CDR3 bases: TGTGCCAGCAGCCAGATAGCGGGGAACAGTCGGGAGCAGTTCTTC.